The 22 T cell receptor beta chains presented below share a single source sample, sequenced in a study of a mutant IDH1 vaccine in newly diagnosed glioma. No antigens are known for them. The method was immunoSEQ multiplex PCR; TCRdb's version includes in-frame clones alone and lacks a portion of them. This table has tens of thousands of clones, 85% to 95% appearing once. Time point indicated: week 35, safety follow-up. The study gave 300 ug of mutant IDH1 20-mer peptide per vaccine dose, with topical imiquimod. Sequencing was performed on PBMCs, taken from a glioma patient whose treatment included an IDH1 peptide vaccine. The receptors were gathered from a man over 45 with glioma.

The CDR3: CASSPTTGSYYGYTF. CDR3 nucleotide sequence: TGTGCCAGCAGCCCCACGACAGGTTCTTACTATGGCTACACCTTC. The chain is built from TRBV9 and TRBJ1-2, with D maybe TRBD1 (6 bases). CDR3 length equals 15 residues. Germline V lookup: CDR1 SGDLS, CDR2 YYNGEE. V lost 4 bases and J lost 3, with 16 bases in between. Full variable domain (remainder filled in from reference TRBV9 and TRBJ1-2): DSGVTQTPKHLITATGQRVTLRCSPRSGDLSVYWYQQSLDQGLQFLIQYYNGEERAKGNILERFSAQQFPDLHSELNLSSLELGDSALYFCASSPTTGSYYGYTFGSGTRLTVV.

The chain is built from TRBV25-1 and TRBJ2-1; TRBD1 aligns across 7 bases. The CDR3 runs to 15 residues. Germline V gene data show CDR1 as MGHDK and CDR2 as SYGVNS. The V segment lost 1 base and the J segment 4 bases; nucleotides outside the gene matches: 4. The CDR3 DNA is TGTGCCAGCAGTGAATCGAGGACAGGTTACAATGAGCAGTTCTTC. This encodes CASSESRTGYNEQFF.

This chain connects TRBV11-2 to TRBJ1-3; possible D gene TRBD1, 5 bases. From germline, CDR1 is SGHAT and CDR2 FQNNGV. The CDR3 has 17 amino acids. V lost 5 bases and J lost 0, with 17 bases in between. In DNA, the CDR3 is TGTGCCAGCAGCACCCAGATGACAGCCATCTCTGGAAACACCATATATTTT. This codes for CASSTQMTAISGNTIYF. The entire variable domain, with the rest obtained from reference TRBV11-2 and TRBJ1-3, is as follows: EAGVAQSPRYKIIEKRQSVAFWCNPISGHATLYWYQQILGQGPKLLIQFQNNGVVDDSQLPKDRFSAERLKGVDSTLKIQPAKLEDSAVYLCASSTQMTAISGNTIYFGEGSWLTVV.

In this sample, this clone turned up once. V usage is TRBV7-3 and J usage is TRBJ1-1; 7 nucleotides align to TRBD1. The trim removed 4 bases at V and 4 bases at J, leaving 6 bases unmatched. The germline gives CDR1 SGHTA, CDR2 FQGTGA. The CDR3 extends over 14 amino acids. CDR3 sequence: CASSSRQGPTEAFF. CDR3 DNA sequence: TGTGCCAGCAGCTCCCGACAGGGACCCACTGAAGCTTTCTTT.

The chain joins TRBV19 to TRBJ1-4; D perhaps matches TRBD1 (5 bases). V gave up 6 bases and J gave up 5 bases, with 13 bases separating them. CDR1 LNHDA and CDR2 SQIVND come from the germline V gene (reference sequence). The CDR3 spans 14 residues. CDR3 in DNA: TGTGCCAGTAGCTGGACACGGGGAAATGAAAAACTGTTTTTT. This gives the protein CASSWTRGNEKLFF.

The chain couples TRBV5-1 to TRBJ2-7, with TRBD2 identical over 11 bases. CDR3 length: 19 amino acids. Germline trimming cut 0 bases from V and 8 bases from J; bases unmatched to any gene: 19. CDR1 is SGHRS, CDR2 YFSETQ, per germline. CDR3 sequence: CASSLGSQGWTSGHLKQYF. CDR3 nucleotides: TGCGCCAGCAGCTTGGGGTCTCAAGGATGGACTAGCGGGCACCTAAAGCAGTACTTC.

This rearrangement joins TRBV27 to TRBJ1-2; 8 nucleotides align to TRBD1. The trim removed 3 bases at V and 8 bases at J, leaving 5 bases unmatched. CDR1 and CDR2 (germline): MNHEY, SMNVEV (reference sequence). CDR3 length: 13 amino acids. The CDR3 coding sequence is TGTGCCAGCAGTTTTCGGACAGGGCAAGGCTACACCTTC. It encodes CASSFRTGQGYTF.

The chain joins TRBV29-1 to TRBJ1-1; 9 bases fit TRBD1. Germline-derived CDR1 and CDR2 are SQVTM and ANQGSEA. The CDR3 loop spans 13 amino acids. V lost 5 bases and J lost 7; bases outside the gene matches: 8. The CDR3 sequence: CSVTQGAQDEAFF. The CDR3 DNA sequence: TGCAGCGTTACACAGGGGGCGCAGGATGAAGCTTTCTTT.

J is TRBJ2-7 and V is TRBV6-5, with 8 bases matching TRBD1. With 6 bases clipped from V and 9 bases from J, the junction kept 13 bases outside the gene matches. Germline V CDR1 and CDR2: MNHEY, SVGAGI. The length of the CDR3 is 14 residues. DNA for the CDR3: TGTGCCAGCAGATACCGGGACAGGTACGGGATGCAGTACTTC. Translated: CASRYRDRYGMQYF.

This rearrangement joins TRBV9 to TRBJ2-7, with 9 positions matching TRBD1. The CDR3 length is 18 residues. The J segment lost 3 bases and the V segment lost 4 bases, leaving 17 bases of the junction unmatched. CDR1 is SGDLS and CDR2 is YYNGEE in the germline V gene. CDR3 DNA sequence: TGTGCCAGCAGCTCGGCCGGGACAGGGACCGTTAACTTCTACGAGCAGTACTTC. It specifies CASSSAGTGTVNFYEQYF.

The chain joins TRBV19 to TRBJ2-5; TRBD2 matches at 10 bases. This CDR3 is 15 amino acids long. The trim removed 1 base at V and 4 bases at J, leaving 3 bases unmatched. The germline gives CDR1 LNHDA, CDR2 SQIVND (reference sequence). The CDR3 protein is CASSIATSGSETQYF. In nucleotides, the CDR3 is TGTGCCAGTAGTATAGCGACTAGCGGGTCAGAGACCCAGTACTTC. Together with reference TRBV19 and TRBJ2-5, the CDR3 gives the full variable domain: DGGITQSPKYLFRKEGQNVTLSCEQNLNHDAMYWYRQDPGQGLRLIYYSQIVNDFQKGDIAEGYSVSREKKESFPLTVTSAQKNPTAFYLCASSIATSGSETQYFGPGTRLLVL.

Written as DNA, the CDR3 is TGTGCCAGCAGCGAAAACCCTCAGGGGTACCAAGAGACCCAGTACTTC. This encodes CASSENPQGYQETQYF. The chain couples TRBV9 to TRBJ2-5, with a tentative D call TRBD1 (6 bases). The CDR3 has 16 amino acids. Trimming removed 3 bases at V and 0 bases at J, with 15 bases between. Germline assignment: CDR1 SGDLS and CDR2 YYNGEE.

The table lists this clone with a count of one. This chain connects TRBV28 to TRBJ2-5; 10 nucleotides agree with TRBD2. Germline CDR1 MDHEN, CDR2 SYDVKM. The CDR3 runs 17 residues. After removal of 5 bases from V and 1 base from J, the junction contained 10 bases not matched to a gene. The DNA of the CDR3 is TGTGCCAGCAGTATTCGGACCGGGACTAGCGCCCAAGAGACCCAGTACTTC. Protein product: CASSIRTGTSAQETQYF.

This chain links TRBV6-1 with TRBJ2-7, with D perhaps TRBD1 (6 bases). CDR1 and CDR2 from the germline V gene are MNHNS and SASEGT. The germline V and J ends were trimmed by 6 bases and 1 base, with 16 bases remaining between them. The CDR3 spans 15 residues. The CDR3 loop reads CASSVSGTPSYEQYF. The CDR3 region has the DNA TGTGCCAGCAGCGTATCCGGGACACCTTCCTACGAGCAGTACTTC.

The gene calls are TRBV19 and TRBJ1-5; no clear D. Deletions cut 9 bases from V and 0 bases from J, with 12 bases between. CDR3 length equals 14 residues. The germline V gene has CDR1 LNHDA and CDR2 SQIVND (reference sequence). CDR3 protein: CARGRAYSNQPQHF. The CDR3 nucleotides read TGTGCCAGAGGGCGGGCTTATAGCAATCAGCCCCAGCATTTT.

The V call is TRBV2, the J call TRBJ1-1; D call uncertain. Trimming left V 3 bases short and J 0 bases short, with 8 bases between. The germline V gene encodes CDR1 SNHLY and CDR2 FYNNEI. The CDR3 is made up of 14 amino acids. CDR3: CASSDKGMNTEAFF. In nucleotides, the CDR3 is TGTGCCAGCAGTGACAAGGGAATGAACACTGAAGCTTTCTTT. The full variable domain, with the rest looked up from reference TRBV2 and TRBJ1-1, is EPEVTQTPSHQVTQMGQEVILRCVPISNHLYFYWYRQILGQKVEFLVSFYNNEISEKSEIFDDQFSVERPDGSNFTLKIRSTKLEDSAMYFCASSDKGMNTEAFFGQGTRLTVV.

The CDR3 here is CASSEAPGRPVYGYTF. The CDR3 DNA reads TGTGCCAGCAGTGAAGCTCCGGGACGACCCGTCTATGGCTACACCTTC. V gene TRBV6-1 combines with J gene TRBJ1-2; D may be TRBD1 (5 bases). The CDR3 length is 16 residues. Germline CDR1 MNHNS, CDR2 SASEGT. V dropped 0 bases and J dropped 4 bases, with 15 bases sitting between them.

The V gene is TRBV18, the J gene TRBJ1-5; a weak D match, TRBD1 (5 bases). This CDR3 has 18 amino acids. Trimming took off 3 bases at V and 4 bases at J, with 22 bases between the two ends. Germline CDR1 is KGHSH and CDR2 is LQKENI. In nucleotides, the CDR3 is TGTGCCAGCTCACCCGGCAGGAACCGTGGGGGGGGAAATCAGCCCCAGCATTTT. Its protein is CASSPGRNRGGGNQPQHF.

This sequence joins TRBV4-3 and TRBJ2-7; 10 bases are shared with TRBD1. With 3 bases clipped from V and 4 bases from J, the junction kept 6 bases outside the gene matches. Germline V gene lookup returns CDR1 LGHNA and CDR2 YSLEER. The length of the CDR3 is 15 residues. The DNA for the CDR3 is TGCGCCAGCAGCCAGGGTAGGACAGGGGGTTACGAGCAGTACTTC. The encoded protein is CASSQGRTGGYEQYF.

This rearrangement joins TRBV10-2 to TRBJ2-1; 9 bases agree with TRBD2. The CDR3 has 16 amino acids. The germline V gene has CDR1 WSHSY and CDR2 SAAADI. Germline trimming cut 0 bases from V and 6 bases from J; bases unmatched to any gene: 6. The CDR3 DNA reads as TGCGCCAGCAGTGAGTCCCTAGCGGGAAAGAGCAATGAGCAGTTCTTC. It translates to CASSESLAGKSNEQFF.

The count of this clone is one. The chain links TRBV6-1 to TRBJ2-7; D possibly corresponds to TRBD2 (7 bases). This CDR3 contains 15 residues. V shed 10 bases and J shed 0 bases, with 19 bases lying between them. Per the germline V gene, CDR1 is MNHNS and CDR2 is SASEGT. CDR3 sequence: CATPGGPTSSYEQYF. As DNA, the CDR3 is TGTGCCACCCCCGGGGGGCCGACAAGCTCCTACGAGCAGTACTTC.

The chain couples TRBV19 to TRBJ2-1, with D unresolved. The CDR3 contains 13 residues. The germline V gene encodes CDR1 LNHDA and CDR2 SQIVND (reference sequence). With 2 bases removed from V and 10 bases from J, the gap between germline ends came to 12 bases. The CDR3 DNA sequence: TGTGCCAGTAGTATAAGAGAGAGGAAGGAGCAGTTCTTC. Translated: CASSIRERKEQFF. Filled out from reference TRBV19 and TRBJ2-1, the complete variable domain reads DGGITQSPKYLFRKEGQNVTLSCEQNLNHDAMYWYRQDPGQGLRLIYYSQIVNDFQKGDIAEGYSVSREKKESFPLTVTSAQKNPTAFYLCASSIRERKEQFFGPGTRLTVL.